A selection of T cell receptor beta chains follows, all from one sample in a study of shared clonotypes between healthy human individuals. The repertoire was sequenced with immunoSEQ multiplex PCR; TCRdb's copy has only in-frame clones and lacks some. The sample consists of 1.5 million to 1.9 million clones, 95% to 99% of them appearing once. The sample consisted of naive CD4+ T cells sorted from blood. The source is a man in his thirties or forties in good health. The CDR3 runs from the conserved cysteine through the conserved F or W. The order of the fields is CDR3 length, V gene, J gene, D gene, CDR3 protein. A D gene is named only where the DNA matches it firmly.

length: 15
V: TRBV5-1
J: TRBJ2-5
D: TRBD2
CDR3: CASSSMPGLEKTQYF

length: 14
V: TRBV19
J: TRBJ2-7
D: NA
CDR3: CATRRTATNYEQYF

length: 13
V: TRBV18
J: TRBJ1-1
D: NA
CDR3: CASSSRLNTEAFF

length: 19
V: TRBV19
J: TRBJ1-4
D: NA
CDR3: CASSSLYLGGSSTNEKLFF

length: 17
V: TRBV7-9
J: TRBJ2-7
D: TRBD2
CDR3: CASSLNSVAGGADEQYF

length: 16
V: TRBV9
J: TRBJ2-1
D: TRBD2
CDR3: CASSTTGTISYNEQFF

length: 17
V: TRBV5-6
J: TRBJ2-7
D: TRBD1
CDR3: CASSQAGWARGQLEQYF

length: 19
V: TRBV15
J: TRBJ2-3
D: TRBD2
CDR3: CATSRETWGLAGGTDTQYF

length: 14
V: TRBV28
J: TRBJ2-7
D: NA
CDR3: CASAGQNPSYEQYF

length: 14
V: TRBV9
J: TRBJ2-5
D: NA
CDR3: CASSGRDSQETQYF

length: 12
V: TRBV6-5
J: TRBJ2-5
D: TRBD2
CDR3: CASGEGWETQYF

length: 15
V: TRBV28
J: TRBJ1-2
D: NA
CDR3: CASSPVPAPGESYTF

length: 12
V: TRBV19
J: TRBJ2-1
D: NA
CDR3: CASSVLYNEQFF

length: 14
V: TRBV2
J: TRBJ2-7
D: TRBD2
CDR3: CASSTLAGAMEQYF

length: 11
V: TRBV20-1
J: TRBJ2-1
D: NA
CDR3: CSAVRGDEQFF

length: 14
V: TRBV5-6
J: TRBJ2-7
D: NA
CDR3: CALSEGGLAYEQYF

length: 15
V: TRBV27
J: TRBJ2-1
D: TRBD2
CDR3: CASRAVLAGDNEQFF

length: 14
V: TRBV6-5
J: TRBJ1-1
D: TRBD1
CDR3: CASRKTGGNTEAFF

length: 15
V: TRBV11-2
J: TRBJ2-3
D: NA
CDR3: CASSLGGFKSDTQYF

length: 15
V: TRBV9
J: TRBJ2-3
D: TRBD1
CDR3: CASSATGTVTDTQYF

length: 16
V: TRBV19
J: TRBJ2-3
D: NA
CDR3: CASSINWGGDTDTQYF

length: 17
V: TRBV5-1
J: TRBJ2-7
D: TRBD1
CDR3: CASSLAPGQGTAYEQYF

length: 18
V: TRBV7-7
J: TRBJ2-2
D: TRBD1
CDR3: CASSLYPRTGANTGELFF

length: 17
V: TRBV15
J: TRBJ2-7
D: TRBD1
CDR3: CATSRSPGPGGRNEQYF

length: 12
V: TRBV30
J: TRBJ2-2
D: NA
CDR3: CAWRPNTGELFF

length: 13
V: TRBV11-2
J: TRBJ2-7
D: NA
CDR3: CASSLDGPLEQYF

length: 12
V: TRBV29-1
J: TRBJ2-7
D: NA
CDR3: CSVEGDGYEQYF

length: 13
V: TRBV28
J: TRBJ1-4
D: NA
CDR3: CASSYTGNEKLFF

length: 18
V: TRBV5-1
J: TRBJ1-3
D: TRBD1
CDR3: CASMYGQGSGLTGNTIYF

length: 13
V: TRBV7-3
J: TRBJ2-1
D: NA
CDR3: CASSPPGGNEQFF

length: 13
V: TRBV2
J: TRBJ1-2
D: NA
CDR3: CASSGVTNYGYTF

length: 18
V: TRBV7-9
J: TRBJ2-1
D: TRBD2
CDR3: CASSLGTSGRAQYNEQFF

length: 12
V: TRBV29-1
J: TRBJ2-6
D: NA
CDR3: CSVVSGANVLTF

length: 16
V: TRBV7-8
J: TRBJ1-3
D: NA
CDR3: CASSLNQGISGNTIYF

length: 15
V: TRBV2
J: TRBJ2-1
D: NA
CDR3: CASSEERLDGDEQFF

length: 14
V: TRBV2
J: TRBJ1-1
D: NA
CDR3: CASSEEIVNTEAFF

length: 17
V: TRBV9
J: TRBJ2-5
D: NA
CDR3: CASSVGPIAARQETQYF

length: 14
V: TRBV15
J: TRBJ1-1
D: NA
CDR3: CATSIARGNTEAFF

length: 15
V: TRBV11-1
J: TRBJ2-1
D: NA
CDR3: CASSRQWGSYNEQFF

length: 15
V: TRBV7-9
J: TRBJ2-1
D: NA
CDR3: CASSLRLGSYNEQFF

length: 16
V: TRBV30
J: TRBJ2-5
D: TRBD1
CDR3: CAWGTGGFSSQGTQYF

length: 15
V: TRBV7-6
J: TRBJ2-3
D: NA
CDR3: CASSLGERPTDTQYF

length: 13
V: TRBV11-2
J: TRBJ1-2
D: NA
CDR3: CASSLPSTAHAAF

length: 14
V: TRBV7-8
J: TRBJ2-3
D: NA
CDR3: CASSLRPQPDTQYF

length: 17
V: TRBV7-8
J: TRBJ2-3
D: TRBD2
CDR3: CASSDQRELPPTDTQYF

length: 14
V: TRBV19
J: TRBJ1-5
D: NA
CDR3: CASNDRFQNRSQHF

length: 16
V: TRBV5-1
J: TRBJ1-4
D: TRBD1
CDR3: CASSLTGGAPSEKLFF

length: 14
V: TRBV9
J: TRBJ2-1
D: TRBD2
CDR3: CASSSSGRANEQFF

length: 14
V: TRBV7-9
J: TRBJ1-5
D: NA
CDR3: CASSFEGSGQPQHF

length: 14
V: TRBV7-7
J: TRBJ2-5
D: NA
CDR3: CASSLRTTKETQYF

length: 20
V: TRBV28
J: TRBJ2-1
D: TRBD2
CDR3: CASNLKLGLAGVIKDNEQFF

length: 13
V: TRBV30
J: TRBJ2-7
D: NA
CDR3: CAWSVLNTYEQYF

length: 20
V: TRBV5-3
J: TRBJ2-7
D: TRBD1
CDR3: CARSFFHRGEKVLCSYEQYF

length: 15
V: TRBV4-1
J: TRBJ2-5
D: NA
CDR3: CASSQVMGGQETQYF

length: 16
V: TRBV7-2
J: TRBJ1-1
D: NA
CDR3: CASSFRFQGVNTEAFF

length: 15
V: TRBV9
J: TRBJ2-1
D: NA
CDR3: CASIPGEGSYNEQFF

length: 12
V: TRBV5-5
J: TRBJ1-1
D: NA
CDR3: CASSLTGSEAFF

length: 19
V: TRBV6-1
J: TRBJ1-5
D: TRBD1
CDR3: CASSEGPSGQLPGNQPQHF